A selection of T cell receptor beta chains follows, all from one sample in a study of T cell changes during pregnancy in multiple sclerosis. The repertoire was sequenced with immunoSEQ multiplex PCR; TCRdb's copy has only in-frame clones and lacks some. The data show about 34,000 clones, 75% to 95% seen once. The sequenced sample was CD8+ T cells from peripheral blood mononuclear cells, obtained before pregnancy. These receptors came from a female donor with multiple sclerosis, enrolled in a pregnancy study. Both conserved end residues are part of each CDR3. A D gene is named only where the DNA matches it firmly. Some rows have no size entry. The others give once, few or many, or a class for an expanded clone.

d_call clone_size j_call v_call cdr3_aa cdr3_nt
NA once TRBJ2-2 TRBV11-2 CASSSWTANTGELFF TGTGCCAGCAGCTCTTGGACAGCGAACACCGGGGAGCTGTTTTTT
TRBD1 once TRBJ1-1 TRBV5-1 CASSLGTGATEAFF TGCGCCAGCAGCTTGGGGACAGGGGCGACTGAAGCTTTCTTT
NA NA TRBJ2-7 TRBV5-4 CASSLVGQGSSYEQYF TGTGCCAGCAGCTTGGTCGGGCAGGGTAGCTCCTACGAGCAGTACTTC
NA NA TRBJ2-7 TRBV4-1 CASSQDGQEPYEQYF TGCGCCAGCAGCCAAGATGGCCAGGAACCCTACGAGCAGTACTTC
NA NA TRBJ1-2 TRBV4-1 CASSQESGVGGYTF TGCGCCAGCAGCCAAGAGTCAGGGGTGGGTGGCTACACCTTC
NA NA TRBJ2-4 TRBV7-8 CASSFASKNIQYF TGTGCCAGCAGCTTCGCCAGCAAAAACATTCAGTACTTC
TRBD2 NA TRBJ2-5 TRBV29-1 CSVEGLAGRETQYF TGCAGCGTTGAGGGCCTAGCGGGGAGGGAGACCCAGTACTTC
TRBD2 once TRBJ2-3 TRBV19 CASSSPGLAPDTQYF TGTGCCAGTAGTAGCCCGGGACTAGCGCCAGATACGCAGTATTTT
TRBD1 NA TRBJ1-4 TRBV6-5 CASSYSAGQLLFF TGTGCCAGCAGTTACTCGGCGGGACAGCTACTGTTTTTT
NA NA TRBJ1-3 TRBV4-2 CASSPQRGNTIYF TGTGCCAGCAGCCCCCAGCGGGGAAACACCATATATTTT
TRBD2 NA TRBJ2-5 TRBV29-1 CSVPRTSGIEEQYF TGCAGCGTCCCCAGGACTAGCGGGATCGAGGAGCAGTACTTC